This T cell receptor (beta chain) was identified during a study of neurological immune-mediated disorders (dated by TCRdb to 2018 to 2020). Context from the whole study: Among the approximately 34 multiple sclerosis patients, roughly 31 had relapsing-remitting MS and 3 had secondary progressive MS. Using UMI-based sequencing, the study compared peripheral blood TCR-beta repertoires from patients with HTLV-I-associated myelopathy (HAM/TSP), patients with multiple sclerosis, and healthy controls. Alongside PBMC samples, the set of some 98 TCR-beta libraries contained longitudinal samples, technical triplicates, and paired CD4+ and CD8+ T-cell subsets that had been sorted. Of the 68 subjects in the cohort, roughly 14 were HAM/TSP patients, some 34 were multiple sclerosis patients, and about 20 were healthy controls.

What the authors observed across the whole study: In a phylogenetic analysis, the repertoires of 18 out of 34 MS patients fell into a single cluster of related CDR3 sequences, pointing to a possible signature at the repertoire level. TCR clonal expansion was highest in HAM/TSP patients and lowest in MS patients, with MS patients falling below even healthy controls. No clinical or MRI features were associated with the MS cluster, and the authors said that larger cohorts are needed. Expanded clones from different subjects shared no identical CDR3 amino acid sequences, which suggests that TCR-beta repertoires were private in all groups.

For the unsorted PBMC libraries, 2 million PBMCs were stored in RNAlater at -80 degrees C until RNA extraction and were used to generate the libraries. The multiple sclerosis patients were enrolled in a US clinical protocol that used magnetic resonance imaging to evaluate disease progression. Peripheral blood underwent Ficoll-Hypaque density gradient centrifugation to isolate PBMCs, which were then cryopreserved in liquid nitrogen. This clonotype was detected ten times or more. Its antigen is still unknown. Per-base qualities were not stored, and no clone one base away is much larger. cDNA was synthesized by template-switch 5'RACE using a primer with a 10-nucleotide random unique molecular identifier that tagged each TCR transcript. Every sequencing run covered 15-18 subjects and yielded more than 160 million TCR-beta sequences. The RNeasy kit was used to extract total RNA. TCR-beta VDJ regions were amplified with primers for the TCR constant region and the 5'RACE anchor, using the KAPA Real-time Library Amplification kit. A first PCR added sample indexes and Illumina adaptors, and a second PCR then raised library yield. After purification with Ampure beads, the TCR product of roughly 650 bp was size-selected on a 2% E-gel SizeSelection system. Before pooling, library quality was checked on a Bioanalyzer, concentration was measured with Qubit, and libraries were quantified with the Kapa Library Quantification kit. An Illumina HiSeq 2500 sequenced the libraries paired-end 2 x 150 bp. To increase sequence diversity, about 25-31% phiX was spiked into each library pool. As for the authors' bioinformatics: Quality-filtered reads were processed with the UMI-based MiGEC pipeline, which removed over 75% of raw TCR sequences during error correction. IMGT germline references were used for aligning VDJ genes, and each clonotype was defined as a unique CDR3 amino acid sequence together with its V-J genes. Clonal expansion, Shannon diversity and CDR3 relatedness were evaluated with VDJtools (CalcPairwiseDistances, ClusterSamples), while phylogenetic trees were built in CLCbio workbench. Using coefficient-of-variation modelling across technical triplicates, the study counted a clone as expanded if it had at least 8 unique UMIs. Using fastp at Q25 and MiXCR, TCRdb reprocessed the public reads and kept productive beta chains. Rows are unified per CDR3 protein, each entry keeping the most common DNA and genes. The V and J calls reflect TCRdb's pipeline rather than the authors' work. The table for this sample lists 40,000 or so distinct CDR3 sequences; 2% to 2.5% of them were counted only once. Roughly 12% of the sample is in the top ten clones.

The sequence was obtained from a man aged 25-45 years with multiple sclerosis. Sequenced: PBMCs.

The bases read TGCAGTGCTATCAGGGACAGGGCCTACCTGAACACTGAAGCTTTCTTT. This codes for CSAIRDRAYLNTEAFF. Here the chain combines TRBV20-1 and TRBJ1-1; 9 central bases correspond to TRBD1. Trimming leaves V shorter by 4 bases and J shorter by 0 bases, with the junction holding 9 bases beyond the gene matches. CDR1 is given as DFQATT and CDR2 as SNEGSKA, both from the germline V gene (reference sequence). Including cysteine and phenylalanine, the CDR3 has 16 amino acids. This entry keeps only the CDR3 DNA: 48 bases, framed from base 1.